This TCR beta chain was recovered during a study of T cell responses to AZD1222 COVID-19 vaccine. General study findings and limits: There were mostly white British donors and more females than males, and clonal diversity was possibly underestimated. Spike-specific TCR breadth and depth went up after people got two AZD1222 doses.

To note about this clone: Its antigen remains unidentified.

Here immunoSEQ multiplex PCR was the method, and the copy in TCRdb shows in-frame clones only, minus some. Of 65,000 to 70,000 clones in the sample, about three quarters are singletons; the top ten hold 12%. Sequencing used peripheral blood, obtained on day 0 of AZD1222 vaccination. The TCR comes from an adult in good health.

CDR3 sequence: CAISEGGRGVGNTEAFF. CDR3 in DNA: TGTGCCATCAGTGAAGGAGGCCGGGGTGTGGGGAACACTGAAGCTTTCTTT. The V call is TRBV10-3, the J call TRBJ1-1, with D hard to call. CDR1 is ENHRY, CDR2 SYGVKD, per germline. With 3 bases removed from V and 1 base from J, the gap between germline ends came to 18 bases. This CDR3 has 17 amino acids.